This T cell receptor (beta chain) was observed in a study of chemoradiotherapy in HPV16-positive cancers. Findings and caveats of the study: Only two HPV16-positive patients supplied the functional HPV-specificity definition.

A word on this clone: Antigen unknown.

This table comes from immunoSEQ multiplex PCR, and its TCRdb copy is limited to in-frame clones, with some not included. Here the sample spans some 2,900 clones, about 80% being singletons. The sample in question was tumor tissue, obtained from a patient who underwent chemoradiotherapy. This clonotype was obtained from a human donor with HPV-associated anogenital cancer.

Here the CDR3 DNA reads TGTGCCAGCAGCTTAGGAGGTGTGCCACCCCTCCACTTT. This encodes CASSLGGVPPLHF. The J gene is TRBJ1-6, the V gene TRBV13; no definite D call. V lost 0 bases to trimming and J lost 11 bases, with 8 bases between them. The CDR3 contains 13 residues. The germline V gene has CDR1 PRHDT and CDR2 FYEKMQ (reference sequence).